These T cell receptor beta chains were read from a single sample in a study of blood T cell repertoires in COVID-19. Sequenced by immunoSEQ multiplex PCR; TCRdb stores in-frame clones only, minus some. Among roughly 330,000 clones listed, around 87% were seen once. The sequenced material came from PBMCs or T cells enriched from blood (not recorded which). These receptors all come from a woman aged 25 to 45 who had recovered from COVID-19. CDR3s include the opening cysteine and the closing phenylalanine or tryptophan. The order of the fields is clone size, J gene, V gene, D gene, CDR3 protein, CDR3 DNA. The D gene is left open where the match is weak. Expanded clones get a size class; other rows say once, few or many, or leave the size out.

>NA|TRBJ1-6|TRBV28|NA
CASSERAGPKSPLHF
TGTGCCAGCAGTGAACGAGCGGGTCCAAAATCACCCCTCCACTTT
>NA|TRBJ1-2|TRBV7-2|NA
CASSFTPGATYGYTF
TGTGCCAGCAGCTTTACCCCTGGGGCCACTTATGGCTACACCTTC
>NA|TRBJ1-1|TRBV6-2/TRBV6-3|NA
CASSYPAGEIFQTNTEAFF
TGTGCCAGCAGTTACCCCGCGGGAGAGATATTCCAGACCAACACTGAAGCTTTCTTT
>NA|TRBJ1-6|TRBV9|TRBD1
CASSRTGGYNSPLHF
TGTGCCAGCAGCCGGACAGGGGGCTATAATTCACCCCTCCACTTT
>once|TRBJ1-2|TRBV28|NA
CASSSLRGNYGYTF
TGTGCCAGCAGTTCTCTAAGGGGTAACTATGGCTACACCTTC
>NA|TRBJ2-1|TRBV27|TRBD1
CASRMQGVSYNEQFF
TGTGCCAGCAGAATGCAGGGGGTTTCCTACAATGAGCAGTTCTTC
>NA|TRBJ1-1|TRBV19|NA
CASMGEVLEAFF
TGTGCCAGTATGGGGGAGGTCCTTGAAGCTTTCTTT
>NA|TRBJ2-3|TRBV9|TRBD2
CASSVGASGVYTDTQYF
TGTGCCAGCAGCGTAGGGGCTAGCGGGGTCTACACAGATACGCAGTATTTT
>NA|TRBJ1-1|TRBV9|NA
CASSVLWGPSPWNTEAFF
TGTGCCAGCAGCGTATTGTGGGGGCCATCCCCGTGGAACACTGAAGCTTTCTTT
>NA|TRBJ1-5|TRBV6-5|NA
CASSYHQDQHF
TGTGCCAGCAGCTATCACCAAGACCAGCATTTT
>NA|TRBJ1-3|TRBV12-3/TRBV12-4|NA
CASPGGAGNTIYF
TGTGCCAGCCCGGGGGGTGCTGGAAACACCATATATTTT
>once|TRBJ1-4|TRBV2|TRBD1
CASSDGTGNEKLFF
TGTGCCAGCAGTGATGGGACAGGGAATGAAAAACTGTTTTTT
>NA|TRBJ1-2|TRBV7-8|TRBD1
CATSSGQGEGYTF
TGTGCCACCTCATCGGGACAGGGAGAGGGCTACACCTTC
>NA|TRBJ2-3|TRBV5-1|NA
CASSLLASTDTQYF
TGCGCCAGCAGCTTGCTGGCCAGCACAGATACGCAGTATTTT
>NA|TRBJ1-1|TRBV28|NA
CASKAPAGLMNTEAFF
TGTGCCAGCAAGGCCCCGGCAGGCCTCATGAACACTGAAGCTTTCTTT
>NA|TRBJ2-7|TRBV19|NA
CASSNERQSEQYF
TGTGCCAGTAGCAACGAACGACAGTCCGAGCAGTACTTC
>NA|TRBJ1-6|TRBV4-2|NA
CASSQVVYSYNSPLHF
TGTGCCAGCAGCCAAGTTGTTTATTCCTATAATTCACCCCTCCACTTT
>NA|TRBJ2-3|TRBV12-5|TRBD1
CASAPGRGLLDTQYF
TGTGCTAGTGCCCCCGGCAGGGGGCTTTTAGATACGCAGTATTTT
>NA|TRBJ2-6|TRBV11-2|NA
CASSTNDRLSGANVLTF
TGTGCCAGCAGCACTAACGACAGACTCTCTGGGGCCAACGTCCTGACTTTC
>NA|TRBJ2-2|TRBV25-1|NA
CASSEYWPGENTGELFF
TGTGCCAGCAGTGAATATTGGCCAGGGGAGAACACCGGGGAGCTGTTTTTT
>NA|TRBJ2-3|TRBV10-3|NA
CAISELIITTDTQYF
TGTGCCATCAGTGAGCTCATAATAACTACCGATACGCAGTATTTT
>NA|TRBJ1-1|TRBV5-3|NA
CARTMRYRLNTEAFF
TGTGCCAGAACTATGAGGTATAGGTTGAACACTGAAGCTTTCTTT
>few|TRBJ2-1|TRBV5-6|TRBD2
CASIAGGPVYEQFF
TGTGCCAGCATCGCGGGGGGGCCGGTCTATGAGCAGTTCTTC
>NA|TRBJ1-6|TRBV30|NA
CAWSRPGSPLHF
TGTGCCTGGAGTCGACCAGGGTCACCCCTCCACTTT
>NA|TRBJ2-1|TRBV4-1|TRBD2
CASSRSGGGAGDEQFF
TGCGCCAGCAGCAGGTCAGGCGGGGGGGCCGGGGATGAGCAGTTCTTC
>NA|TRBJ2-2|TRBV5-1|NA
CASSLAVSTGELFF
TGCGCCAGCAGCCTTGCCGTGAGTACCGGGGAGCTGTTTTTT
>NA|TRBJ1-1|TRBV7-9|NA
CASSLGGVRMNTEAFF
TGTGCCAGCAGCTTAGGCGGGGTCAGAATGAACACTGAAGCTTTCTTT
>NA|TRBJ1-2|TRBV5-4|NA
CASSSADEGTIGYTF
TGTGCCAGCAGCTCGGCAGATGAAGGAACTATTGGCTACACCTTC